The rows below give T cell receptor beta chains drawn from one sample of a study of cytomegalovirus exposure and HLA in healthy donors. Data came from immunoSEQ multiplex PCR; TCRdb stores just in-frame clones and leaves some out. The data contain some 150,000 clones, roughly 82% of them singletons. Sequencing was done on a sample of PBMCs. The receptors here all came from a woman aged 45 to 65 in good health and CMV-seropositive. The CDR3 runs from the conserved cysteine through the conserved F or W. Fields, in order: clone size, V gene, CDR3 protein. Some rows have no size entry. The others give once, few or many, or a class for an expanded clone.

clone_size: few
v_call: TRBV9
cdr3_aa: CASSVGTASSYEQYF

clone_size: .
v_call: TRBV5-1
cdr3_aa: CASSAGATTNEKLFF

clone_size: .
v_call: TRBV7-9
cdr3_aa: CASSLAQGAKNIQYF

clone_size: .
v_call: TRBV27
cdr3_aa: CASSLDITGELFF

clone_size: .
v_call: TRBV10-2
cdr3_aa: CASQEGGYEQYF

clone_size: .
v_call: TRBV29-1
cdr3_aa: CSAEGSGGSYNEQFF

clone_size: .
v_call: TRBV27
cdr3_aa: CASSSWTGGDGYTF

clone_size: .
v_call: TRBV15
cdr3_aa: CATSGSDTQYF

clone_size: .
v_call: TRBV7-9
cdr3_aa: CASSKTSGGVNTGELFF

clone_size: .
v_call: TRBV2
cdr3_aa: CATPPGQTNTEAFF

clone_size: .
v_call: TRBV25-1
cdr3_aa: CAPGQHTYEQYF

clone_size: .
v_call: TRBV5-4
cdr3_aa: CASSSGMGKANTEAFF

clone_size: .
v_call: TRBV28
cdr3_aa: CASVPGQGRYGYTF

clone_size: .
v_call: TRBV5-4
cdr3_aa: CASSLRGNYGYTF